This passage covers 3 T cell receptor beta chains from one sample sequenced in a study of blood T cells in healthy people across ages. Using a J-beta primer mix together with a sample-barcoded 5' primer, a second PCR was run for roughly 6 to 11 cycles. Using its own MiXCR run on the 5' RACE reads, TCRdb lists one record per CDR3 protein. This sample has some 700,000 distinct CDR3 sequences, with 20% to 25% found just once. The sequencing sample was made of blood. All receptors derive from a man aged 70 or older in good health.

The V and J genes are TRBV12-3 or TRBV12-4 and TRBJ1-1; TRBD1 matches at 7 bases. Losses at the gene ends were 7 bases for V and 11 bases for J; bases not matched to a gene: 10. CDR3 length: 12 amino acids. The CDR3 region is CASNRNRGSAFF. CDR3 bases: TGTGCCAGCAATCGAAACAGGGGATCTGCTTTCTTT.

This clonotype appeared a few times. The chain is built from TRBV5-1 and TRBJ2-3, with TRBD2 matching 9 bases. Germline V gene data show CDR1 as SGHRS and CDR2 as YFSETQ. The V segment lost 4 bases and the J segment 3 bases; nucleotides outside the gene matches: 12. This CDR3 is built from 17 residues. This CDR3 reads CASSKVVSGRGTDTQYF. The CDR3 coding sequence is TGCGCCAGCAGCAAAGTCGTTAGCGGGAGAGGGACAGATACGCAGTATTTT.

The chain combines TRBV20-1 with TRBJ1-3, with D perhaps TRBD1 (6 bases). Trimming cost V 7 bases and J 3 bases, with 16 bases left between them. CDR1 DFQATT and CDR2 SNEGSKA come from the germline V gene (reference sequence). The CDR3 covers 14 residues. CDR3 residues: CSGQGEGGGNTIYF. CDR3 sequence (DNA): TGCAGTGGCCAAGGAGAGGGGGGTGGAAACACCATATATTTT.